The 4 T cell receptor beta chains below come from one sample, sequenced in a study of T-cell memory formation after mild COVID-19. MiXCR was run by TCRdb on the 5' RACE reads, yielding one entry per CDR3 protein. The table has 250,000 or so distinct CDR3 sequences, about a sixth seen once. Sample: PBMCs or a T cell subset sorted from them (not recorded which). These receptors came from a man younger than 35 who had mild COVID-19 (a few samples of this study predate the infection). Cell type and time point are not known.

This rearrangement joins TRBV9 to TRBJ1-2; 7 bases are shared with TRBD1. Germline lookup yields CDR1 SGDLS and CDR2 YYNGEE. CDR3 length: 14 residues. V trimming: 3 bases; J trimming: 4 bases; junction bases outside the gene matches: 6. The CDR3 is CASSAGGQSYGYTF. CDR3 coding DNA: TGTGCCAGCAGCGCGGGGGGACAGAGCTATGGCTACACCTTC. Full variable domain (remainder filled in from reference TRBV9 and TRBJ1-2): DSGVTQTPKHLITATGQRVTLRCSPRSGDLSVYWYQQSLDQGLQFLIQYYNGEERAKGNILERFSAQQFPDLHSELNLSSLELGDSALYFCASSAGGQSYGYTFGSGTRLTVV.

V is TRBV7-9 and J is TRBJ1-1; the D is unclear. The CDR3 has 14 residues. V lost 5 bases to trimming and J lost 4 bases, with 14 bases between them. Germline CDR1 reads SEHNR; CDR2 reads FQNEAQ (reference sequence). This chain's CDR3 is CASSRPGTGTEAFF. Here the CDR3 DNA reads TGTGCCAGCAGCCGCCCGGGTACCGGCACTGAAGCTTTCTTT.

This clonotype came up a few times. For the CDR3, the DNA is TGTGCCAGCAGCCGGTGGGGGGGTAGCACAGATACGCAGTATTTT. Its translation: CASSRWGGSTDTQYF. The genes are TRBV7-6 and TRBJ2-3, with 7 nucleotides matching TRBD2. V lost 5 bases and J lost 0; bases outside the gene matches: 5. The CDR3 covers 15 residues. Germline values: CDR1 SGHVS, CDR2 FNYEAQ.

This clonotype was detected ten times or more. The rearrangement joins TRBV12-3 or TRBV12-4 to TRBJ2-3; D perhaps matches TRBD2 (5 bases). The V end was cut by 0 bases, the J end by 12 bases, with 16 bases between. The CDR3 is 14 amino acids. CDR3 region: CASSLAVGGQLQYF. The CDR3 nucleotides are TGTGCCAGCAGTTTAGCGGTTGGCGGGCAGTTACAGTATTTT.